The 22 T cell receptor beta chains in this list originate from one sample, sequenced in a study of T cell responses to AZD1222 COVID-19 vaccine. Data came from immunoSEQ multiplex PCR; TCRdb stores just in-frame clones and leaves some out. There are about 180,000 clones in the sample; 85% to 90% occur only once, and around 0.5% lies in the top ten. Sequences were derived from peripheral blood, sampled on day 0 of AZD1222 vaccination. The receptor source for this set is an adult in good health.

The V call is TRBV18, the J call TRBJ1-1, with D possibly matching TRBD1 (5 bases). This CDR3 has 13 amino acids. V gave up 7 bases and J gave up 1 base, with 10 bases separating them. The germline CDR1 and CDR2 sequences are KGHSH and LQKENI. CDR3 region: CASLGDRNTEAFF. In nucleotides, the CDR3 is TGTGCCAGCTTGGGGGACCGGAACACTGAAGCTTTCTTT.

The rearrangement joins TRBV7-2 to TRBJ2-7, with a possible D match to TRBD2 (5 bases). The CDR3 totals 14 residues. Germline CDR1 and CDR2: SGHTA and FQGNSA. V lost 1 base and J 7 bases, leaving 14 bases between the germline ends. CDR3 protein: CASSLGEGSGEQYF. CDR3 nucleotide sequence: TGTGCCAGCAGCTTAGGCGAGGGTTCCGGAGAGCAGTACTTC. The variable domain in full, with the rest retrieved from reference TRBV7-2 and TRBJ2-7, is GAGVSQSPSNKVTEKGKDVELRCDPISGHTALYWYRQSLGQGLEFLIYFQGNSAPDKSGLPSDRFSAERTGGSVSTLTIQRTQQEDSAVYLCASSLGEGSGEQYFGPGTRLTVT.

The chain uses TRBV10-1 and TRBJ2-1; 9 bases map to TRBD1. V gave up 0 bases and J gave up 6 bases; unmatched junction bases: 3. The V gene's germline CDR1 is WNHNN and CDR2 SYGVQD (reference sequence). The CDR3 spans 15 residues. The CDR3 loop reads CASSESGQGSNEQFF. The CDR3 region has the DNA TGCGCCAGCAGTGAGTCGGGACAGGGATCCAATGAGCAGTTCTTC.

This rearrangement joins TRBV27 to TRBJ1-1; D is unclear. CDR3 length: 14 residues. Looked up from germline, CDR1 is MNHEY and CDR2 is SMNVEV (reference sequence). The germline V and J ends were trimmed by 2 bases and 4 bases, with 11 bases remaining between them. The CDR3: CASSLRPRLTEAFF. The DNA for the CDR3 is TGTGCCAGCAGTTTAAGGCCGAGACTCACTGAAGCTTTCTTT.

The V and J genes are TRBV19 and TRBJ2-2; D is perhaps TRBD1 (6 bases). Germline assignment: CDR1 LNHDA and CDR2 SQIVND (reference sequence). The CDR3 is 16 residues long. The ends were cut back, 3 bases at V and 4 bases at J, with 15 bases in the middle. CDR3 DNA sequence: TGTGCCAGTAGTATTGGCAGCAGGGGCGGCACCGGGGAGCTGTTTTTT. Translated: CASSIGSRGGTGELFF.

This clone was seen just once. The rearrangement uses TRBV5-4 and TRBJ1-1, with D unresolved. Germline CDR1 is SGHNT and CDR2 is YYREEE (reference sequence). Trimming stripped 4 bases from V and 4 bases from J, with 11 bases between. The CDR3 extends over 13 amino acids. CDR3 DNA: TGTGCCAGCAGCGCCCGACCGGGCACTGAAGCTTTCTTT. It encodes CASSARPGTEAFF.

The chain couples TRBV9 to TRBJ2-5; D might be TRBD2 (6 bases). Germline V gene lookup returns CDR1 SGDLS and CDR2 YYNGEE. The germline V and J ends were trimmed by 4 bases and 5 bases, with 21 bases remaining between them. The CDR3 has 16 amino acids. CDR3 amino acids: CASSLGKKAEGETQYF. The CDR3 DNA reads as TGTGCCAGCAGCTTGGGCAAGAAGGCGGAGGGGGAGACCCAGTACTTC. The full variable domain, completed using reference TRBV9 and TRBJ2-5, is DSGVTQTPKHLITATGQRVTLRCSPRSGDLSVYWYQQSLDQGLQFLIQYYNGEERAKGNILERFSAQQFPDLHSELNLSSLELGDSALYFCASSLGKKAEGETQYFGPGTRLLVL.

This clone was observed a few times. The chain employs TRBV5-4 and TRBJ1-2; D remains unclear. Per the germline V gene, CDR1 is SGHNT and CDR2 is YYREEE (reference sequence). Trimming took 1 base from V and 4 from J, leaving 11 bases between them. This CDR3 contains 14 residues. The CDR3 DNA reads TGTGCCAGCAGCTTGTTCAGCGAAATCTATGGCTACACCTTC. It translates to CASSLFSEIYGYTF. The entire variable domain, with the rest obtained from reference TRBV5-4 and TRBJ1-2, is as follows: ETGVTQSPTHLIKTRGQQVTLRCSSQSGHNTVSWYQQALGQGPQFIFQYYREEENGRGNFPPRFSGLQFPNYSSELNVNALELDDSALYLCASSLFSEIYGYTFGSGTRLTVV.

The gene calls are TRBV6-5 and TRBJ1-5; possible D gene TRBD1, 5 bases. The V gene's germline CDR1 is MNHEY and CDR2 SVGAGI. Trimming removed 2 bases at V and 4 bases at J, with 6 bases between. The CDR3 is 13 amino acids. CDR3 loop: CASSYAGNQPQHF. The CDR3 nucleotides are TGTGCCAGCAGTTACGCAGGGAATCAGCCCCAGCATTTT.

The chain combines TRBV2 with TRBJ1-5; tentative D call: TRBD1 (6 bases). The CDR3 runs to 15 residues. Germline CDR1 reads SNHLY; CDR2 reads FYNNEI. Trimming stripped 6 bases from V and 5 bases from J, with 17 bases between. The CDR3 nucleotides read TGTGCCAGCAGAGTAGCAGGGGCCATCCATCAGCCCCAGCATTTT. Translated, it gives CASRVAGAIHQPQHF. The full variable domain, its missing parts supplied by reference TRBV2 and TRBJ1-5, is EPEVTQTPSHQVTQMGQEVILRCVPISNHLYFYWYRQILGQKVEFLVSFYNNEISEKSEIFDDQFSVERPDGSNFTLKIRSTKLEDSAMYFCASRVAGAIHQPQHFGDGTRLSIL.

This clone showed up just once. The V call is TRBV7-2, the J call TRBJ2-2; 7 positions agree with TRBD1. Germline V gives CDR1 SGHTA, CDR2 FQGNSA. V was pared by 4 bases and J by 0 bases, with 5 bases of the junction left unmatched. The CDR3 extends over 16 amino acids. CDR3 bases: TGTGCCAGCAGCTACGACAGGGCTGCGAACACCGGGGAGCTGTTTTTT. This encodes CASSYDRAANTGELFF.

V is TRBV24-1 and J is TRBJ2-1; 11 bases match TRBD2. Germline-derived CDR1 and CDR2 are KGHDR and SFDVKD. This CDR3 contains 18 residues. V lost 1 base, J lost 0 bases, and 4 bases stayed unmatched. The CDR3 sequence is CATSDFQTSGSSYNEQFF. The CDR3 coding sequence is TGTGCCACCAGTGATTTCCAAACTAGCGGGAGCTCCTACAATGAGCAGTTCTTC.

This clone was seen only once. The chain combines TRBV4-2 with TRBJ2-1; D unclear. This CDR3 spans 12 amino acids. Between the trimmed V and J ends, which lost 0 bases and 7 bases, there was a span of 4 bases. From germline, CDR1 is LGHNA and CDR2 YNFKEQ. CDR3 loop: CASSQDMNEQFF. The CDR3 coding sequence is TGTGCCAGCAGCCAAGACATGAATGAGCAGTTCTTC.

The chain joins TRBV5-1 to TRBJ1-2; D remains unclear. This CDR3 has 12 residues. Deletions cut 2 bases from V and 8 bases from J, with 10 bases between. Per the germline V gene, CDR1 is SGHRS and CDR2 is YFSETQ. The chain's CDR3 is CASSLDPGGYTF. The CDR3 DNA follows: TGCGCCAGCAGCTTAGACCCCGGCGGCTACACCTTC.

V and J are TRBV13 and TRBJ1-1; perhaps TRBD1 as D (5 bases). V lost 0 bases, J lost 1 base, and 15 bases lay in between. The CDR3 length is 17 residues. CDR1 is PRHDT, CDR2 FYEKMQ, per germline (reference sequence). The CDR3 region is CASSLGGVYSANTEAFF. DNA of the CDR3: TGTGCCAGCAGCTTAGGAGGGGTCTATTCTGCGAACACTGAAGCTTTCTTT.

The V call is TRBV10-3, the J call TRBJ1-1; 8 bases map to TRBD1. The CDR3 is 13 residues long. Trimming took 1 base from V and 5 from J; bases not matched to a gene: 0. Germline CDR1 ENHRY, CDR2 SYGVKD. The CDR3 nucleotides read TGTGCCATCAGTGAGTACAGGGGGACTGAAGCTTTCTTT. Residues: CAISEYRGTEAFF.

The J gene is TRBJ2-7, the V gene TRBV5-4; 7 nucleotides match TRBD1. CDR1 and CDR2 from the germline V gene are SGHNT and YYREEE (reference sequence). The CDR3 has 16 residues. Trimming cost V 4 bases and J 5 bases; bases outside gene matches: 15. CDR3 protein: CASSGEINRGGDEQYF. The CDR3 nucleotides are TGTGCCAGCAGCGGCGAGATTAACAGGGGTGGGGACGAGCAGTACTTC.

This chain joins TRBV4-1 and TRBJ2-7; 10 nucleotides align to TRBD2. CDR3 length equals 17 residues. The ends lost 4 bases at V and 3 bases at J; junction bases unmatched: 12. Germline V gene sequence: CDR1 MGHRA, CDR2 YSYEKL. The DNA of the CDR3 is TGCGCCAGCAGCCTCCTCCAGGGAGGACTAGCGGTCTACGAGCAGTACTTC. Translated: CASSLLQGGLAVYEQYF.

The V and J genes are TRBV7-8 and TRBJ2-5; 7 bases align to TRBD1. CDR3 length: 13 residues. V lost 4 bases, J lost 6 bases, and 5 bases stayed unmatched. Germline values: CDR1 SGHVS, CDR2 FQNEAQ. CDR3 bases: TGTGCCAGCAGCTCTAGACAGGGCCAGACCCAGTACTTC. Translating gives CASSSRQGQTQYF.

The V gene is TRBV6-1, the J gene TRBJ1-6, with a tentative D call TRBD1 (5 bases). The V and J ends lost 6 bases and 3 bases respectively, with 15 bases between them. CDR1 and CDR2 from the germline V gene are MNHNS and SASEGT. The CDR3 has 16 residues. CDR3 nucleotide sequence: TGTGCCAGCAGAGAACCGGGACCGATCTATAATTCACCCCTCCACTTT. Protein product: CASREPGPIYNSPLHF.

The genes are TRBV27 and TRBJ2-1; D not certain. With 1 base removed from V and 0 bases from J, the gap between germline ends came to 10 bases. The germline V gene has CDR1 MNHEY and CDR2 SMNVEV (reference sequence). CDR3 length: 16 residues. As DNA, the CDR3 is TGTGCCAGCAGTTTATACAGCGCCAGCTCCTACAATGAGCAGTTCTTC. Translating gives CASSLYSASSYNEQFF.

The chain employs TRBV3-1 (or the pseudogene TRBV3-2) and TRBJ1-5, with a weak D call TRBD1 (6 bases). V lost 4 bases, J lost 3 bases, and 10 bases lay in between. This CDR3 has 14 amino acids. The germline V gene has CDR1 LGHDT and CDR2 YNNKEL (reference sequence). CDR3 protein: CASSLGTYNQPQHF. The CDR3 DNA follows: TGTGCCAGCAGCCTTGGGACATACAATCAGCCCCAGCATTTT.